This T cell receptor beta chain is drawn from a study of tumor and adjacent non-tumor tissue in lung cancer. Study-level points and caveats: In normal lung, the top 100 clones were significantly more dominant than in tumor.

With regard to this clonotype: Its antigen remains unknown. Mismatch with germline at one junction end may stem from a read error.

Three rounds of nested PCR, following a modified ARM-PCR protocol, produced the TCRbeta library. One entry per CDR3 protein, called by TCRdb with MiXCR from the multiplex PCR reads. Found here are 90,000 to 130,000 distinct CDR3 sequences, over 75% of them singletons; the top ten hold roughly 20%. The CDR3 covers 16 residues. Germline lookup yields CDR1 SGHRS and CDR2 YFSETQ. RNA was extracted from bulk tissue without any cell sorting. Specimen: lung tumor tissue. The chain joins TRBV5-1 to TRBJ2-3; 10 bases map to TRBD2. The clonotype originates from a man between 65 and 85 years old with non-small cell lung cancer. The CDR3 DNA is TGCGCCAGCAGCTTGTCCGGACTAGCGGACACAGATACGCAGTATTTC. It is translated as CASSLSGLADTDTQYF.